This TCR beta chain comes out of a study of cytomegalovirus exposure and HLA in healthy donors. For the study at large: The study placed 80% to 85% of its roughly 400 genotyped donors in the Caucasian-associated ancestry cluster.

Regarding donors, all were healthy bone marrow donors. Study outcomes and limitations: It was reported that the classifier diagnosed cytomegalovirus status with high specificity and sensitivity in both the original and validation cohorts.

Germline V gene lookup returns CDR1 KGHSH and CDR2 LQKENI. V gave up 1 base and J gave up 8 bases; unmatched junction bases: 8. CDR3 length equals 15 residues. Primers: 60 Vbeta forward and 13 Jbeta reverse. Using immunoSEQ multiplex PCR, the repertoire was profiled, and TCRdb retains in-frame clones only, with some absent. The data contain more than 95,000 clones, approximately 81% of them singletons. This clone appeared a single time. What it binds is not known. The chain couples TRBV18 to TRBJ1-2, with TRBD1 matching 9 bases. The material sequenced was PBMCs. This TCR came from a man between 18 and 35 years old in good health and CMV-seropositive. The CDR3 DNA sequence: TGTGCCAGCTCACCACTCGGGACAGGGCTAGGCGGCTACACCTTC. This sequence encodes CASSPLGTGLGGYTF.